The sequence of this T cell receptor beta chain was determined in a study of cytomegalovirus exposure and HLA in healthy donors. The study, taken as a whole, reports: Later on, a genetic analysis was performed. It linked a missense variant in DCLRE1C with V- and J-gene trimming of TCR beta.

A note on this clone: Its antigen is as yet unknown.

Both 60 Vbeta primers and 13 Jbeta primers went into the PCR. Generated by immunoSEQ multiplex PCR, the TCRdb table keeps only in-frame clones and is missing some. This sample's table reports 150,000 to 250,000 clones. Germline V gene lookup returns CDR1 MDHEN and CDR2 SYDVKM. V shed 6 bases and J shed 14 bases, with 14 bases lying between them. The CDR3 length is 12 residues. This chain joins TRBV28 and TRBJ1-6; weak D call: TRBD1 (6 bases). The sequenced sample was PBMCs. The receptor's source is a boy aged 5-17 years in good health and CMV-seronegative. The CDR3 DNA sequence: TGTGCCAGCAGGGAACCACAGGGTTCCCTCCACTTT. Residues: CASREPQGSLHF.